This T cell receptor (beta chain) was sequenced during a study of control samples from healthy donors and cancer patients. Some clones are missing from TCRdb's copy, which holds only in-frame ones; the method was immunoSEQ multiplex PCR. The repertoire consists of about 120,000 clones, with around 88% occurring once and the leading ten covering approximately 3.5%. The CDR3 contains 17 residues. Germline V gene lookup returns CDR1 SGHRS and CDR2 YFSETQ. The V end lost 0 bases, the J end lost 0 bases, and 15 bases lay between the germline ends. This rearrangement joins TRBV5-1 to TRBJ1-2; no reliable D call. Source material: blood. This receptor was taken from a man between 40 and 49 years old in good health. This chain's CDR3 is CASSLDAGVRANYGYTF. The CDR3 nucleotides are TGCGCCAGCAGCTTGGATGCAGGAGTCAGAGCTAACTATGGCTACACCTTC.